This T cell receptor (beta chain) was recovered during a study of T cells in Graves' hyperthyroidism and ophthalmopathy. Whole-study context: At initial diagnosis, before any treatment had begun, peripheral blood was obtained. The study, taken as a whole, reports: Prediction of ophthalmopathy progression came a median roughly 6.6 months pre-onset.

Amplified TCR beta CDR3 regions came from RNA transcripts. In the first-round RT-PCR of the TCR CDR3, the HTBI primer set was used. TCRdb re-derived calls from the multiplex PCR reads in MiXCR, one entry per CDR3 protein. Of 360,000 or so distinct CDR3 sequences in the sample, under 20% are singletons; the top ten hold 3% to 4.5%. The junction had 2 bases not matched to a gene; V was cut back by 5 bases and J by 2 bases. Germline values: CDR1 DFQATT, CDR2 SNEGSKA (reference sequence). The CDR3 contains 15 residues. Recently diagnosed hyperthyroidism of less than 2 months' duration affected patients aged 18 to 65. The PBMCs were taken from over 9.5 ml of fresh peripheral blood. This clonotype was detected only once. Its antigen is unknown.

The sequence was obtained from a woman aged 18-29 years with Graves' hyperthyroidism. The gene calls are TRBV20-1 and TRBJ2-5; the match to TRBD2 covers 16 bases. Sequences were obtained from blood. Written as DNA, the CDR3 is TGCAGTGCTCAGGGACTAGCGGGGGGGCAAGAGACCCAGTACTTC. It translates to CSAQGLAGGQETQYF.